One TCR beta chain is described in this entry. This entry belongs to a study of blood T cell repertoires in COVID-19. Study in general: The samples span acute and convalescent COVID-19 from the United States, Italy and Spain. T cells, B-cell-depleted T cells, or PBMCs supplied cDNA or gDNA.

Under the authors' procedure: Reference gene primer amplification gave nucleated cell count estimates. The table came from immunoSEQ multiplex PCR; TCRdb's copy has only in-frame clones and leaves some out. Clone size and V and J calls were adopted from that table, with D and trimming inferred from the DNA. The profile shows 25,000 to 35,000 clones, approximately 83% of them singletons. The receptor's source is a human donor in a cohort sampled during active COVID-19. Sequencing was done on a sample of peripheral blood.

CDR3 sequence reads: CASSSRNTGELFF. The CDR3 coding sequence is TGTGCCAGCAGCTCCAGGAACACCGGGGAGCTGTTTTTT. The chain has TRBV6-2 or TRBV6-3 and TRBJ2-2; no firm D call. This CDR3 region has 13 residues. V lost 6 bases and J lost 1, with 6 bases in between. Germline CDR1 reads MNHEY; CDR2 reads SVGEGT.